Following are 20 T cell receptor beta chains from one sample sequenced in a study of cytomegalovirus exposure and HLA in healthy donors. Primers: 60 Vbeta forward and 13 Jbeta reverse. Profiled with immunoSEQ multiplex PCR; TCRdb holds only in-frame clones, not every one. Here the sample spans 150,000 to 200,000 clones, just under 80% being singletons. The sequenced sample was PBMCs. The receptors were sampled from a woman aged 25 to 39 in good health and CMV-seropositive.

This clone was recorded a few times. The chain carries TRBV7-3 and TRBJ2-2; D perhaps matches TRBD2 (6 bases). CDR1 and CDR2 from the germline V gene are SGHTA and FQGTGA. The V and J ends lost 7 bases and 0 bases respectively, with 12 bases between them. The length of the CDR3 is 15 residues. CDR3 DNA sequence: TGTGCCAGCACCCCGGGAGCACCGAACACCGGGGAGCTGTTTTTT. It codes for CASTPGAPNTGELFF.

In this sample, this clone turned up once. V usage is TRBV27 and J usage is TRBJ2-5; perhaps TRBD2 as D (5 bases). The CDR3 runs 11 residues. CDR1 is MNHEY, CDR2 SMNVEV, per germline (reference sequence). Trimming took off 8 bases at V and 6 bases at J, with 10 bases between the two ends. The CDR3 reads CASRSGKTQYF. The CDR3 DNA is TGTGCCAGCCGGTCGGGAAAGACCCAGTACTTC.

A note on this clone: Other DNA sequences within the sample encode an identical CDR3. The CDR3 DNA follows: TGTGCCAGCAGTTACCTCGAGGTGCCCCTGGAGCAGTACTTC. Translating gives CASSYLEVPLEQYF. This chain uses TRBV6-6 with TRBJ2-7; no firm D call. Per germline, CDR1 MNHNY and CDR2 SVGAGI (reference sequence). The CDR3 is 14 amino acids. V lost 2 bases to trimming and J lost 7 bases, with 15 bases between them.

This clone showed up just a few times. This sequence joins TRBV6-1 and TRBJ1-6; no definite D call. The CDR3 runs to 14 residues. The germline gives CDR1 MNHNS, CDR2 SASEGT. V was pared by 4 bases and J by 9 bases, with 13 bases between. CDR3 bases: TGTGCCAGCAGTGGTCGGGATGCCGTTTCACCCCTCCACTTT. Encoded protein: CASSGRDAVSPLHF.

The chain links TRBV7-9 to TRBJ2-7, with 13 bases identical to TRBD2. Germline assignment: CDR1 SEHNR and CDR2 FQNEAQ (reference sequence). The CDR3 length is 17 residues. Losses at the gene ends were 3 bases for V and 2 bases for J; bases not matched to a gene: 7. CDR3 DNA: TGTGCCAGCAGCTTCATAACTAGCGGGAGGGGAACCTACGAGCAGTACTTC. Amino acids: CASSFITSGRGTYEQYF.

This chain links TRBV7-2 with TRBJ2-1; TRBD2 agrees at 12 bases. Trimming took 1 base from V and 8 from J; bases not matched to a gene: 6. This CDR3 has 16 residues. In germline, CDR1 is SGHTA, CDR2 FQGNSA. The CDR3 DNA reads TGTGCCAGCAGCTTAGGTAAACTAGCGGGAGGCGATGAGCAGTTCTTC. Encoded protein: CASSLGKLAGGDEQFF. Using reference TRBV7-2 and TRBJ2-1 for the parts outside the CDR3, the full variable domain is GAGVSQSPSNKVTEKGKDVELRCDPISGHTALYWYRQSLGQGLEFLIYFQGNSAPDKSGLPSDRFSAERTGGSVSTLTIQRTQQEDSAVYLCASSLGKLAGGDEQFFGPGTRLTVL.

Only a few counts were recorded for this clone. J is TRBJ2-2 and V is TRBV2; no definite D call. V lost 2 bases, J lost 8 bases, and 6 bases lay in between. The CDR3 runs 12 residues. Germline loops: CDR1 SNHLY, CDR2 FYNNEI. CDR3 protein: CASSENRGELFF. The CDR3 DNA follows: TGTGCCAGCAGTGAAAACCGGGGGGAGCTGTTTTTT.

This rearrangement joins TRBV29-1 to TRBJ1-1, with 12 bases identical to TRBD1. V was pared by 7 bases and J by 2 bases, with 8 bases of the junction left unmatched. The length of the CDR3 is 15 residues. The germline gives CDR1 SQVTM, CDR2 ANQGSEA. CDR3 region: CSAVGQGAKNTEAFF. CDR3 coding DNA: TGCAGCGCCGTGGGACAGGGGGCGAAAAACACTGAAGCTTTCTTT.

Notes on this clone: Different DNA sequences within this sample yield the same CDR3. The CDR3: CASSRTGGGYTF. The CDR3 coding sequence is TGTGCCAGCAGTCGGACAGGGGGTGGCTACACCTTC. The chain links TRBV6-5 to TRBJ1-2; 10 nucleotides align to TRBD1. Germline lookup yields CDR1 MNHEY and CDR2 SVGAGI. This CDR3 is built from 12 residues. The V segment lost 5 bases and the J segment 7 bases; nucleotides outside the gene matches: 1.

Comment on this clone: The DNA is left out, because the CDR3 cannot be placed on it with certainty; the CDR3 is given as TCRdb lists it. V gene TRBV19 combines with J gene TRBJ1-5; whether TRBD1, the table's D call, matches the DNA was not checked. CDR1 is LNHDA and CDR2 is SQIVND in the germline V gene (reference sequence). The CDR3 length is 15 residues, termini included. The CDR3 here is CASSISGQGVQPQHF.

This clone was seen a single time. The rearrangement uses TRBV15 and TRBJ2-5; the D is unclear. Germline V CDR1 and CDR2: LNHNV, YYDKDF (reference sequence). This CDR3 comprises 13 residues. Deletions cut 1 base from V and 6 bases from J, with 9 bases between. The chain's CDR3 is CATSRGTDQTQYF. The DNA of the CDR3 is TGTGCCACCAGCAGAGGAACAGACCAGACCCAGTACTTC.

V usage is TRBV4-2 and J usage is TRBJ2-6; weak D call: TRBD1 (5 bases). Germline CDR1 reads LGHNA; CDR2 reads YNFKEQ. The V gene lost 1 base and the J gene lost 3 bases, with 10 bases spanning the gap. The CDR3 totals 16 residues. The CDR3 DNA reads TGTGCCAGCAGCCAAGGGGAAGGGGTTGGGGCCAACGTCCTGACTTTC. It is translated as CASSQGEGVGANVLTF.

This clone was picked up one time. This chain connects TRBV5-1 to TRBJ2-5; 9 bases line up with TRBD2. The tail of the sequence fits TRBJ2-7 better, so the J call may be wrong. Germline V gene lookup returns CDR1 SGHRS and CDR2 YFSETQ. The CDR3 totals 18 residues. The CDR3 DNA reads as TGCGCCAGCAGCTTGGCCGCAACGGGGGGCGGGAGGGCCTACGAGCAGTACTTC. It translates to CASSLAATGGGRAYEQYF.

A few counts support this clone. The chain combines TRBV5-1 with TRBJ2-1; TRBD2 matches 7 bases. V lost 7 bases, J lost 4 bases, and 5 bases stayed unmatched. The CDR3 has 13 residues. The germline gives CDR1 SGHRS, CDR2 YFSETQ. The CDR3 here is CASGRDYYNEQFF. CDR3 DNA sequence: TGCGCCAGCGGCCGGGACTATTACAATGAGCAGTTCTTC.

This clone was observed a single time. The chain recombines TRBV7-8 with TRBJ2-7; 7 nucleotides match TRBD2. Germline-derived CDR1 and CDR2 are SGHVS and FQNEAQ. J was trimmed by 0 bases and V by 5 bases; bases with no gene match: 4. This CDR3 comprises 14 residues. CDR3 residues: CASSPRDYSYEQYF. The CDR3 DNA sequence: TGTGCCAGCAGCCCCCGGGACTACTCCTACGAGCAGTACTTC.

The V and J genes are TRBV7-9 and TRBJ1-5; no definite D call. V was clipped by 7 bases and J by 7 bases, with 5 bases between them. The CDR3 sequence is 10 residues long. Per the germline V gene, CDR1 is SEHNR and CDR2 is FQNEAQ (reference sequence). The CDR3 protein is CASNQQPQHF. CDR3 nucleotides: TGTGCCAGCAATCAGCAGCCCCAGCATTTT.

The genes are TRBV11-2 and TRBJ2-3, with a possible D match to TRBD1 (6 bases). The V and J ends lost 9 bases and 2 bases respectively, with 15 bases between them. Per germline, CDR1 SGHAT and CDR2 FQNNGV. The CDR3 runs 14 residues. The CDR3 nucleotides are TGTGCCAGTACAGGGATGAGCAACACAGATACGCAGTATTTT. This sequence encodes CASTGMSNTDTQYF.

The rearrangement links TRBV27 to TRBJ2-3, with D possibly matching TRBD1 (6 bases). CDR1 is MNHEY and CDR2 is SMNVEV in the germline V gene (reference sequence). The ends were cut back, 0 bases at V and 2 bases at J, with 18 bases in the middle. The CDR3 contains 18 residues. Here the CDR3 reads CASSLSRSQGSYTDTQYF. The CDR3 coding sequence is TGTGCCAGCAGTTTATCGAGGTCGCAGGGGTCCTACACAGATACGCAGTATTTT.

The chain uses TRBV6-1 and TRBJ1-2, with D perhaps TRBD1 (5 bases). The germline V gene has CDR1 MNHNS and CDR2 SASEGT. The V end lost 6 bases, the J end lost 2 bases, and 10 bases lay between the germline ends. The CDR3 is 13 amino acids. CDR3 nucleotides: TGTGCCAGCAGGGAAACAGGAAACTATGGCTACACCTTC. Translating gives CASRETGNYGYTF.

This clone was found a few times. This chain joins TRBV10-1 and TRBJ2-7, with 7 bases fitting TRBD2. Germline trimming cut 6 bases from V and 3 bases from J; bases unmatched to any gene: 5. This CDR3 region has 13 residues. Per the germline V gene, CDR1 is WNHNN and CDR2 is SYGVQD (reference sequence). The CDR3 here is CASSRGVGYEQYF. CDR3 coding DNA: TGCGCCAGCAGCCGGGGGGTAGGCTACGAGCAGTACTTC.